These 10 T cell receptor beta chains were all obtained from the same sample, sequenced in a study of shared clonotypes between healthy human individuals. Assay: immunoSEQ multiplex PCR; the TCRdb copy retains only in-frame clones and omits some. The repertoire holds approximately 980,000 clones, with around three quarters as singletons. The specimen sequenced was memory CD4+ T cells sorted from blood. Subset reported: CD45RA-negative fraction. These receptors were collected from a man aged 18-30 years in good health.

The chain has TRBV6-1 and TRBJ1-2; D unclear. V was cut by 1 base and J by 0 bases, with 9 bases left in between. The CDR3 extends over 15 amino acids. The germline gives CDR1 MNHNS, CDR2 SASEGT. The CDR3, as DNA: TGTGCCAGCAGTGAAGGACACACCGCTAACTATGGCTACACCTTC. Its protein is CASSEGHTANYGYTF.

There are a few counts of this clone. The J gene is TRBJ1-1, the V gene TRBV18; D unclear. This CDR3 has 13 amino acids. The germline CDR1 and CDR2 sequences are KGHSH and LQKENI. V was trimmed by 2 bases and J by 8 bases, leaving 12 bases between them. The CDR3 bases are TGTGCCAGCTCACCAACCCGTGCTCCCGAAGCTTTCTTT. It encodes CASSPTRAPEAFF.

The chain links TRBV18 to TRBJ2-7; 7 nucleotides match TRBD1. The V and J ends lost 6 bases and 4 bases, in that order; junction bases with no gene match: 12. Germline V gene sequence: CDR1 KGHSH, CDR2 LQKENI. There are 15 residues in the CDR3. CDR3 nucleotide sequence: TGTGCCAGCTCCCCAGGTCATTCGACAGGGTACGAGCAGTACTTC. It encodes CASSPGHSTGYEQYF.

This chain joins TRBV6-1 and TRBJ1-5; the D is unclear. The V end lost 4 bases, the J end lost 1 base, and 5 bases lay between the germline ends. This CDR3 region has 13 residues. Germline loops: CDR1 MNHNS, CDR2 SASEGT. CDR3 nucleotide sequence: TGTGCCAGCAGTGTCGGCAGCAATCAGCCCCAGCATTTT. This codes for CASSVGSNQPQHF.

The rearrangement joins TRBV6-6 to TRBJ2-6; 9 bases line up with TRBD1. Trimming cost V 2 bases and J 10 bases; bases outside gene matches: 3. Germline V gene lookup returns CDR1 MNHNY and CDR2 SVGAGI (reference sequence). The CDR3 runs to 14 residues. CDR3 protein: CASSYGTGINVLTF. For the CDR3, the DNA is TGTGCCAGCAGTTACGGGACAGGGATTAACGTCCTGACTTTC.

The CDR3 here is CASTDRYNEQFF. The CDR3 coding sequence is TGTGCCAGTACGGACCGGTACAATGAGCAGTTCTTC. This chain connects TRBV19 to TRBJ2-1, with D unclear. The CDR3 sequence is 12 residues long. Germline CDR1 is LNHDA and CDR2 is SQIVND (reference sequence). V lost 7 bases, J lost 4 bases, and 8 bases lay in between.

This clone came up a few times. V usage is TRBV28 and J usage is TRBJ1-1; possible D gene TRBD1, 5 bases. Per germline, CDR1 MDHEN and CDR2 SYDVKM. The V end lost 2 bases, the J end lost 1 base, and 8 bases lay between the germline ends. There are 14 residues in the CDR3. For the CDR3, the DNA is TGTGCCAGCAGTTTAGGGACGGAGAACACTGAAGCTTTCTTT. It yields the protein CASSLGTENTEAFF.

The chain couples TRBV7-8 to TRBJ2-2; weak D call: TRBD1 (6 bases). V lost 2 bases, J lost 6 bases, and 13 bases lay in between. Germline-derived CDR1 and CDR2 are SGHVS and FQNEAQ. The CDR3 consists of 15 residues. The CDR3 sequence is CASSLPTGIPGELFF. CDR3 coding DNA: TGTGCCAGCAGCTTACCTACAGGGATCCCCGGGGAGCTGTTTTTT.

The CDR3 DNA is TGTGCCAGCAGCCCCAAAATACCGGGACTAAACTACGAGCAGTACTTC. Residues: CASSPKIPGLNYEQYF. This chain links TRBV7-9 with TRBJ2-7, with TRBD2 matching 7 bases. The ends lost 5 bases at V and 3 bases at J; junction bases unmatched: 13. The CDR3 consists of 16 residues. Germline V lookup: CDR1 SEHNR, CDR2 FQNEAQ (reference sequence).

The chain is built from TRBV10-2 and TRBJ1-2; TRBD1 is a possible D gene (6 bases). This CDR3 has 14 amino acids. Germline V gives CDR1 WSHSY, CDR2 SAAADI. Deletions cut 11 bases from V and 8 bases from J, with 24 bases between. CDR3 sequence: CAAWGGGPSQGYTF. The CDR3 bases are TGCGCCGCCTGGGGTGGGGGGCCTTCTCAAGGCTACACCTTC.